These 28 T cell receptor beta chains were all obtained from the same sample, sequenced in a study of cytomegalovirus exposure and HLA in healthy donors. TCRdb's copy holds only in-frame clones and misses some; the assay was immunoSEQ multiplex PCR. The table shows under 250,000 clones, with about three quarters occurring only once. Sequenced input: PBMCs. The source is a woman younger than 45 in good health and CMV-seronegative.

The genes are TRBV7-7 and TRBJ2-2; D is ambiguous. V gave up 4 bases and J gave up 0 bases, with 9 bases separating them. This CDR3 contains 15 residues. Germline CDR1 is SSHAT and CDR2 is FNYEAQ (reference sequence). This CDR3 reads CASSSVFPNTGELFF. As DNA, the CDR3 is TGTGCCAGCAGCTCGGTATTTCCGAACACCGGGGAGCTGTTTTTT.

This sequence joins TRBV5-1 and TRBJ2-5; maybe TRBD1 (5 bases). Trimming cost V 4 bases and J 2 bases, with 12 bases left between them. CDR1 SGHRS and CDR2 YFSETQ come from the germline V gene. This CDR3 region has 14 residues. CDR3 sequence reads: CASSTVGVQETQYF. The DNA for the CDR3 is TGCGCCAGCAGCACCGTAGGGGTTCAAGAGACCCAGTACTTC.

The chain employs TRBV15 and TRBJ2-7; D perhaps matches TRBD1 (5 bases). The V and J ends lost 0 bases and 3 bases respectively, with 12 bases between them. The CDR3 runs to 15 residues. The V gene's germline CDR1 is LNHNV and CDR2 YYDKDF (reference sequence). The CDR3 nucleotides are TGTGCCACCAGCAGAGATGCAGGGTACGGCTACGAGCAGTACTTC. This codes for CATSRDAGYGYEQYF.

This clone was seen once. The rearrangement joins TRBV29-1 to TRBJ2-1; 13 bases agree with TRBD2. Germline CDR1 and CDR2: SQVTM and ANQGSEA. V was clipped by 0 bases and J by 5 bases; unmatched bases: 4. The CDR3 length is 16 residues. CDR3 loop: CSVEERLAGGHNEQFF. DNA for the CDR3: TGCAGCGTTGAAGAACGACTAGCGGGAGGTCACAATGAGCAGTTCTTC.

The rearrangement uses TRBV29-1 and TRBJ1-1, with a weak D call TRBD1 (6 bases). Germline CDR1 SQVTM, CDR2 ANQGSEA. The V gene lost 5 bases and the J gene lost 0 bases, with 10 bases spanning the gap. The length of the CDR3 is 13 residues. The CDR3 loop is CSVSGAMNTEAFF. CDR3 DNA sequence: TGCAGCGTTTCAGGGGCGATGAACACTGAAGCTTTCTTT.

The chain couples TRBV18 to TRBJ1-5, with no clear D. The CDR3 is 14 amino acids. From germline, CDR1 is KGHSH and CDR2 LQKENI. Between the trimmed V and J ends, which lost 4 bases and 7 bases, there was a span of 14 bases. CDR3 nucleotide sequence: TGTGCCAGCTCACAAGGGAGGGAAGGGCAGCCCCAGCATTTT. It translates to CASSQGREGQPQHF.

This sequence joins TRBV9 and TRBJ2-7; D may be TRBD2 (6 bases). The CDR3 spans 14 residues. The germline CDR1 and CDR2 sequences are SGDLS and YYNGEE. With 4 bases removed from V and 5 bases from J, the gap between germline ends came to 16 bases. The CDR3 loop is CASSLRGRLDEQYF. The CDR3 bases are TGTGCCAGCAGCCTGCGGGGAAGGCTGGACGAGCAGTACTTC.

J is TRBJ1-1 and V is TRBV5-1; D remains ambiguous. Deletions cut 5 bases from V and 0 bases from J, with 8 bases between. The CDR3 is 13 amino acids. Germline V gene lookup returns CDR1 SGHRS and CDR2 YFSETQ. The CDR3 DNA follows: TGCGCCAGCAGTTCCCGGGTGAACACTGAAGCTTTCTTT. The encoded protein is CASSSRVNTEAFF.

The rearrangement joins TRBV5-1 to TRBJ2-5, with 8 nucleotides matching TRBD1. The CDR3 extends over 13 amino acids. J was trimmed by 5 bases and V by 4 bases; bases with no gene match: 4. Germline V lookup: CDR1 SGHRS, CDR2 YFSETQ. CDR3 nucleotides: TGCGCCAGCAGCGGACAGGGTGGGGAGACCCAGTACTTC. It encodes CASSGQGGETQYF.

The CDR3 DNA follows: TGTGCCAGCAGCTTGGATCTAGCGGGAAAATACGAGCAGTACTTC. It encodes CASSLDLAGKYEQYF. V and J are TRBV5-6 and TRBJ2-7; 9 nucleotides agree with TRBD2. The CDR3 spans 15 residues. From germline, CDR1 is SGHDT and CDR2 YYEEEE. The trim removed 0 bases at V and 4 bases at J, leaving 5 bases unmatched.

The rearrangement joins TRBV4-2 to TRBJ1-4, with D possibly being TRBD1 (5 bases). V dropped 2 bases and J dropped 6 bases, with 19 bases sitting between them. CDR1 is LGHNA, CDR2 YNFKEQ, per germline. The CDR3 spans 17 residues. The CDR3 bases are TGTGCCAGCAGCCAAACAGAAAGTGGCCCGGGGGATGAAAAACTGTTTTTT. Its translation: CASSQTESGPGDEKLFF.

This clone was counted a single time. The V and J genes are TRBV11-2 and TRBJ2-5; D uncertain. CDR1 SGHAT and CDR2 FQNNGV come from the germline V gene. V lost 4 bases and J lost 1, with 4 bases in between. CDR3 length: 12 residues. The CDR3 here is CASSSLQETQYF. Written as DNA, the CDR3 is TGTGCCAGCAGCTCCCTCCAAGAGACCCAGTACTTC.

This clone was seen once. The CDR3 protein is CASSLGRAISGNTIYF. The CDR3 DNA follows: TGCGCCAGCAGCTTGGGGAGGGCGATCTCTGGAAACACCATATATTTT. The V call is TRBV5-1, the J call TRBJ1-3; D call uncertain. Looked up from germline, CDR1 is SGHRS and CDR2 is YFSETQ. V dropped 0 bases and J dropped 0 bases, with 10 bases sitting between them. The CDR3 runs 16 residues.

The chain has TRBV29-1 and TRBJ2-2; 7 nucleotides match TRBD1. The CDR3 consists of 15 residues. J was trimmed by 4 bases and V by 1 base; bases with no gene match: 6. Germline-derived CDR1 and CDR2 are SQVTM and ANQGSEA. The CDR3, as DNA: TGCAGCGTTGAAGTATCACCAGGGGGCACCGGGGAGCTGTTTTTT. Translating it yields CSVEVSPGGTGELFF.

The J gene is TRBJ1-2, the V gene TRBV9; 7 nucleotides match TRBD1. V was pared by 0 bases and J by 8 bases, with 4 bases of the junction left unmatched. Germline CDR1 reads SGDLS; CDR2 reads YYNGEE. CDR3 length: 13 residues. The CDR3 region is CASSVEGARGYTF. DNA for the CDR3: TGTGCCAGCAGCGTAGAGGGGGCGCGAGGCTACACCTTC. Variable domain in full (rest from reference TRBV9 and TRBJ1-2): DSGVTQTPKHLITATGQRVTLRCSPRSGDLSVYWYQQSLDQGLQFLIQYYNGEERAKGNILERFSAQQFPDLHSELNLSSLELGDSALYFCASSVEGARGYTFGSGTRLTVV.

This clone was seen a few times. The chain carries TRBV6-5 and TRBJ2-7; D unresolved. Germline V lookup: CDR1 MNHEY, CDR2 SVGAGI. This CDR3 is built from 13 residues. V was cut by 0 bases and J by 8 bases, with 11 bases left in between. The CDR3 coding sequence is TGTGCCAGCAGTTACTCGGTTAGCACACAGCAGTACTTC. It specifies CASSYSVSTQQYF.

The chain has TRBV30 and TRBJ2-1; 8 bases are shared with TRBD2. This CDR3 has 14 amino acids. Germline-derived CDR1 and CDR2 are GTSNPN and SVGIG (reference sequence). V lost 8 bases and J lost 3; bases outside the gene matches: 9. The CDR3 loop is CALSRRGGYNEQFF. The CDR3 DNA sequence: TGTGCCCTGAGCCGCCGGGGGGGCTACAATGAGCAGTTCTTC.

This sequence joins TRBV7-3 and TRBJ2-1; weak D call: TRBD2 (6 bases). CDR3 length: 15 residues. The germline V and J ends were trimmed by 2 bases and 7 bases, with 15 bases remaining between them. Germline V gene data show CDR1 as SGHTA and CDR2 as FQGTGA. The CDR3 spells CASSLGHRSGNEQFF. CDR3 nucleotide sequence: TGTGCCAGCAGCTTAGGTCACCGTAGCGGAAATGAGCAGTTCTTC.

This chain links TRBV29-1 with TRBJ1-1; D ambiguous. The V and J ends lost 5 bases and 6 bases respectively, with 13 bases between them. Germline CDR1 is SQVTM and CDR2 is ANQGSEA. The CDR3 loop spans 12 amino acids. The CDR3 region is CSVSRALAEAFF. CDR3 DNA: TGCAGCGTTTCAAGGGCACTAGCTGAAGCTTTCTTT. The whole variable domain, filled in from reference TRBV29-1 and TRBJ1-1, reads SAVISQKPSRDICQRGTSLTIQCQVDSQVTMMFWYRQQPGQSLTLIATANQGSEATYESGFVIDKFPISRPNLTFSTLTVSNMSPEDSSIYLCSVSRALAEAFFGQGTRLTVV.

The chain employs TRBV27 and TRBJ2-5, with TRBD2 matching over 11 bases. This CDR3 has 17 residues. The junction had 11 bases not matched to a gene; V was cut back by 1 base and J by 7 bases. Per the germline V gene, CDR1 is MNHEY and CDR2 is SMNVEV (reference sequence). The CDR3 protein is CASSLWTSGLGTGTQYF. The CDR3 nucleotides are TGTGCCAGCAGTTTATGGACTAGCGGGCTAGGAACGGGGACCCAGTACTTC.

In regard to this clone: This CDR3 is also generated by other DNA sequences in the sample. The V call is TRBV10-2, the J call TRBJ2-3; 14 bases fit TRBD2. The CDR3 covers 15 residues. Germline CDR1 reads WSHSY; CDR2 reads SAAADI. V trimming: 6 bases; J trimming: 5 bases; junction bases outside the gene matches: 4. DNA of the CDR3: TGCGCCAGCAGCCCGGGACTAGCGGGAGTAGATACGCAGTATTTT. This gives the protein CASSPGLAGVDTQYF.

This clone was seen only a few times. The chain employs TRBV19 and TRBJ1-4; D is ambiguous. This CDR3 spans 16 amino acids. Trimming shortened V by 5 bases and J by 4 bases, and 17 bases separated the two germline ends. The germline V gene encodes CDR1 LNHDA and CDR2 SQIVND (reference sequence). The CDR3 DNA follows: TGTGCCAGTAGTTCGAGGACGGGAAGTGTTAATGAAAAACTGTTTTTT. Amino acid sequence: CASSSRTGSVNEKLFF.

This CDR3 reads CASSSGRTYEQYF. The CDR3 DNA follows: TGTGCCAGCAGCAGCGGGAGGACCTACGAGCAGTACTTC. J is TRBJ2-7 and V is TRBV7-9; TRBD2 aligns across 9 bases. J was trimmed by 2 bases and V by 5 bases; bases with no gene match: 1. Germline V CDR1 and CDR2: SEHNR, FQNEAQ (reference sequence). The CDR3 is made up of 13 amino acids.

The genes are TRBV7-7 and TRBJ2-3, with D perhaps matching TRBD1 (6 bases). Germline CDR1 is SSHAT and CDR2 is FNYEAQ (reference sequence). Trimming removed 5 bases from V and 1 base from J, with 13 bases in between. This CDR3 contains 15 residues. CDR3 nucleotide sequence: TGTGCCAGCAGCCCCAGGCCAGGGGGCACAGATACGCAGTATTTT. Its translation: CASSPRPGGTDTQYF.

Only one count was recorded for this clone. This sequence joins TRBV18 and TRBJ2-1, with TRBD2 matching over 8 bases. Germline V CDR1 and CDR2: KGHSH, LQKENI. The length of the CDR3 is 16 residues. V was pared by 6 bases and J by 6 bases, with 13 bases of the junction left unmatched. Here the CDR3 DNA reads TGTGCCAGCTCCCCTCTCAGAGCGGGAGTAGGCAATGAGCAGTTCTTC. The encoded protein is CASSPLRAGVGNEQFF.

The chain is built from TRBV6-1 and TRBJ2-7; no clear D gene. In germline, CDR1 is MNHNS, CDR2 SASEGT. V gave up 2 bases and J gave up 5 bases, with 10 bases separating them. This CDR3 comprises 13 residues. This CDR3 reads CASSELARDEQYF. As DNA, the CDR3 is TGTGCCAGCAGTGAACTTGCGAGAGACGAGCAGTACTTC.

The rearrangement links TRBV10-3 to TRBJ2-1; 8 bases line up with TRBD1. Germline values: CDR1 ENHRY, CDR2 SYGVKD. The J segment lost 14 bases and the V segment lost 3 bases, leaving 6 bases of the junction unmatched. This CDR3 comprises 12 residues. As DNA, the CDR3 is TGTGCCATCAGTGAAGGGCAGGGGGCTAAGTTCTTC. Protein sequence: CAISEGQGAKFF.

The V call is TRBV19, the J call TRBJ2-3; TRBD1 aligns across 8 bases. The V gene end was trimmed by 7 bases and the J gene end by 2 bases; junction bases not matched to a gene: 14. Germline V lookup: CDR1 LNHDA, CDR2 SQIVND (reference sequence). CDR3 length: 17 amino acids. This CDR3 reads CASTSKDRVGFTDTQYF. Here the CDR3 DNA reads TGTGCCAGTACCTCCAAGGACAGGGTAGGATTCACAGATACGCAGTATTTT. Using reference TRBV19 and TRBJ2-3 for the parts outside the CDR3, the full variable domain is DGGITQSPKYLFRKEGQNVTLSCEQNLNHDAMYWYRQDPGQGLRLIYYSQIVNDFQKGDIAEGYSVSREKKESFPLTVTSAQKNPTAFYLCASTSKDRVGFTDTQYFGPGTRLTVL.